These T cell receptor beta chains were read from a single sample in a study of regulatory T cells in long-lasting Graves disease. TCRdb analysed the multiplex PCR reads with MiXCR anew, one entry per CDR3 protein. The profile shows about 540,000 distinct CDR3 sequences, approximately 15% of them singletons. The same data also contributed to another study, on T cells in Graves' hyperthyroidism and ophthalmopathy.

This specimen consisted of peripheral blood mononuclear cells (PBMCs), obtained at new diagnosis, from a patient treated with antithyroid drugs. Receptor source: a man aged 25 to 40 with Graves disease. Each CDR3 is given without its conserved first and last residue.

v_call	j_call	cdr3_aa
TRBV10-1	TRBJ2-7	ASSDSGTGDSYEQY
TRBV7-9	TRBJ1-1	ASSLAGGSTEAF
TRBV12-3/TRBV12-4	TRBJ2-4	ASSLVFSGRAGAKNIQY
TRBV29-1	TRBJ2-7	SVEVGSLARPYEQY
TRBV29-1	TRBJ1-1	SVDRVGHTEAF
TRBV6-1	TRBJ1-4	ASSEGGADPGKLF
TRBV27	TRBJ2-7	ASSIQGARYEQY
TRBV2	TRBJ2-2	ASKKHGQGGDTGELF
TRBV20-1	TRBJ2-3	SASLAGRSDTQY
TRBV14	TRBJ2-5	ASSQVRVVETQY
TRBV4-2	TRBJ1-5	ASSPGDRSDQPQH
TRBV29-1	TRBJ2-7	SVEDGHRGAYEQY
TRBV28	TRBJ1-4	ASSPGGGGHEKLF
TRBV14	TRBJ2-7	ASSQGPQVTYEQY
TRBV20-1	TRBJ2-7	SASGRAVHEQY
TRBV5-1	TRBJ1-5	ASSFLGENQPQH
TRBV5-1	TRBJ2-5	ASSLGAGGPRIRSETQY
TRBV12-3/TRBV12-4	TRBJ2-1	ASSPSGRGIDNEQF
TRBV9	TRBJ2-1	ASSETATYNEQF
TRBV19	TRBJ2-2	ASSATGGIAGELF
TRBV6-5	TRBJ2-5	ASSSIAGVRETQY
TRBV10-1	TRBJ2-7	GMRRAGYHPRRLY
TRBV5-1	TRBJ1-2	ASSSSGPPAAGYT
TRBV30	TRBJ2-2	AWTGSRWTGELF
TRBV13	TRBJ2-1	ASSLKSFNEQF
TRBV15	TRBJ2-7	ATSSDRVSYEQY
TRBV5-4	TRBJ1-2	ASSLLGGYGYT
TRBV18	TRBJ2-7	ASSPGLAGGPADEQY
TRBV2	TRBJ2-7	AQHGTSGRPLNYEQY
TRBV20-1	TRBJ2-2	SAPREIGELF
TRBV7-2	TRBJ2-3	ASSLYGPSTDTQY
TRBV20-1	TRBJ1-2	SAETGAYGYT
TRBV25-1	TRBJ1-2	ASSDHPDMRCSYGYT
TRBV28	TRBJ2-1	ASSLPMNYNEQF
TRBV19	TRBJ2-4	ASSSPGGWNIQY
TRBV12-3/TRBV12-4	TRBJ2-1	ASTGGAGEAPSSYNEQF
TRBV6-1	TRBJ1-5	ASSVPRGDDSNQPQH
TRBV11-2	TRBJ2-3	ASSQDGGPRVYTQY
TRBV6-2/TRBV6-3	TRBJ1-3	ASKTPLLDTIY
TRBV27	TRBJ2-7	ASSFPRAVRFYEQY
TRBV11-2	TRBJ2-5	ASSRSWSLQETQY